A selection of T cell receptor beta chains follows, all from one sample in a study of technical replicates of blood from several donors. Method: immunoSEQ multiplex PCR; TCRdb's copy keeps in-frame clones and lacks some. The sample shows about 59,000 clones, around 97% of them seen only once. The material sequenced was T cells isolated from PBMCs. The receptors here all came from a human donor in good health. Both conserved end residues are part of each CDR3. D genes are given only for firm matches.

cdr3_aa d_call v_call
CASSGPTGNTEAFF . TRBV2
CASSLSGLSSYEQYF . TRBV7-9
CASSSAGWPSYNEQFF TRBD2 TRBV27
CASRAIGTEKSGANVLTF TRBD1 TRBV6-4
CASRGTGVGGETQYF TRBD1 TRBV27
CASALTGIHEQYF TRBD1 TRBV6-5
CASSPNTGTYEQYF . TRBV18
CSAGGGGGYTEAFF . TRBV29-1
CASSLLSGRRYEQYF TRBD2 TRBV11-1
CASSPWGVYEQYF . TRBV5-6
CASSHHPRQTGGIGETQYF TRBD1 TRBV27
CASSEGTTYEQYF . TRBV6-1
CASRPQGMSNQPQHF . TRBV6-5
CASSDRLNTEAFF . TRBV19
CASSLSLSGRRDTQYF TRBD2 TRBV4-1
CASSFWQMNTEAFF . TRBV28
CASSLVRQGSSDEQYF . TRBV7-9
CASSPNPTVDYGYTF . TRBV18
CATRPRGRDQPQHF TRBD1 TRBV15
CASSLGPGTPKDTEAFF . TRBV5-1
CVRSPSRVGKNIQYF . TRBV7-5
CAWSVRGGAETQYF . TRBV30
CASSLGQVDSTQYF TRBD1 TRBV5-1
CASSPGGAGANVLTF TRBD2 TRBV5-1
CASSQDRFRDEQYF . TRBV4-2
CASSYISGTGAFF TRBD1 TRBV6-5
CASSLTRSNQPQHF . TRBV27
CASSLPGVDYGYTF . TRBV13
CASGRGQYEQYF . TRBV12-5
CASTEGGSTEAFF . TRBV6-6
CSGAPLNTEAFF . TRBV29-1
CASGLGTILAGVTDTQYF TRBD2 TRBV12-5
CSVAYPSGNTIYF . TRBV29-1
CASSLDRWGTGATENTEAFF TRBD1 TRBV4-1
CASAGQAPTDTQYF TRBD1 TRBV10-1
CASSFVWEGAYEQYF . TRBV28
CASSTGTSGKETQYF TRBD2 TRBV6-1
CASSSPGQGFQETQYF TRBD1 TRBV13
CASSVATTATTAGDYNEQFF TRBD2 TRBV9
CASSVEVGGRQPQHF . TRBV2
CSVGMGTLDGYTF . TRBV29-1
CASSVEGGINTGELFF . TRBV9
CASSPVEGSSYEQYF . TRBV18
CSVEQGLNTEAFF TRBD1 TRBV29-1
CASSHSGTDNEKLFF TRBD1 TRBV5-1
CASSYFLGPYGQFF . TRBV6-5
CASSLSGSNYGYTF . TRBV7-9
CASSVGPTLTNYGYTF . TRBV6-1
CASRPQYPSYEQYF . TRBV5-1
CASSLNQVASTDTQYF . TRBV28
CASSPGGRATNEKLFF TRBD1 TRBV5-4
CASSLAQGAGSTEAFF TRBD1 TRBV28
CASSLGLAGNTGELFF TRBD2 TRBV7-9
CASSPQGETQYF . TRBV18
CASSGLEGPSGNTIYF . TRBV11-2
CASSSRETDTQYF . TRBV6-1
CASKTGANYGYTF . TRBV5-1